This T cell receptor beta chain was identified in a study of shared clonotypes between healthy human individuals. Every donor was a Caucasian adult from Nashville, Tennessee. The protocol was immunoSEQ multiplex PCR, while the TCRdb copy is restricted to in-frame clones and leaves out a portion. Counted here are roughly 2.2 million clones, roughly 90% occurring once; the ten biggest clones make up 0.3% to 0.4%. V was clipped by 1 base and J by 0 bases, with 6 bases between them. CDR1 and CDR2 from the germline V gene are LNHDA and SQIVND (reference sequence). The CDR3 spans 14 residues. Study findings and constraints: In general, naive subsets displayed greater estimated richness than memory subsets did.

The table lists this clone with a few counts. Its target is not known. This clonotype originated in a man aged 18 to 29 in good health. Some clones in this sample may be carry-over from other donors' samples. The chain joins TRBV19 to TRBJ1-1, with D unresolved. Sequencing used naive CD4+ T cells from PBMCs. As for subset: CD45RA+ positively selected. The CDR3 loop is CASSIALMNTEAFF. The CDR3 DNA sequence: TGTGCCAGTAGTATAGCCCTCATGAACACTGAAGCTTTCTTT.